These T cell receptor beta chains were read from a single sample in a study of cytomegalovirus exposure and HLA in healthy donors. Sequenced by immunoSEQ multiplex PCR; TCRdb stores in-frame clones only, minus some. The sample holds approximately 58,000 clones; roughly 94% are singletons and the top ten take 5.5% to 7.5%. The sequencing input was PBMCs. Receptors were obtained from a woman under 30 in good health and CMV-seropositive. CDR3s include the opening cysteine and the closing phenylalanine or tryptophan. The D gene is left open where the match is weak. Size is omitted from some rows. Given values are once, few, many or a class for expanded clones.

d_call,j_call,clone_size,v_call,cdr3_aa,cdr3_nt
TRBD2,TRBJ2-7,once,TRBV11-2,CASSLDLMRLAGPYEQYF,TGTGCCAGCAGCTTAGATTTAATGAGACTAGCGGGACCGTACGAGCAGTACTTC
.,TRBJ1-1,.,TRBV7-2,CASSLDKNTEAFF,TGTGCCAGCAGCTTAGACAAGAACACTGAAGCTTTCTTT
TRBD1,TRBJ1-2,.,TRBV6-5,CASGRTGYGYTF,TGTGCCAGCGGGAGGACAGGCTATGGCTACACCTTC
TRBD1,TRBJ1-4,.,TRBV19,CASSRDRVAEKLFF,TGTGCCAGTAGTCGGGACAGGGTGGCTGAAAAACTGTTTTTT
TRBD1,TRBJ1-5,.,TRBV7-3,CASSSEDRGDQPQHF,TGTGCCAGCAGCTCGGAGGACAGGGGGGACCAGCCCCAGCATTTT
.,TRBJ1-1,.,TRBV7-9,CASSLSRALGTSTEAFF,TGTGCCAGCAGCCTCTCCCGGGCCTTGGGGACTAGCACTGAAGCTTTCTTT
TRBD1,TRBJ2-1,.,TRBV19,CASTPSRQGYNEQFF,TGTGCCAGTACCCCGAGCCGACAGGGATACAATGAGCAGTTCTTC
.,TRBJ1-5,.,TRBV28,CASSLRGKGQPQHF,TGTGCCAGCAGTTTAAGGGGAAAGGGTCAGCCCCAGCATTTT
TRBD1,TRBJ1-4,.,TRBV2,CAIKRGLGEKLFF,TGTGCCATCAAGAGGGGGCTGGGTGAAAAACTGTTTTTT
TRBD1,TRBJ2-4,.,TRBV28,CASSAQGAGGIQYF,TGTGCCAGCAGTGCTCAGGGGGCGGGTGGCATTCAGTACTTC
.,TRBJ1-3,once,TRBV2,CASSEHGIGNTIYF,TGTGCCAGCAGTGAACATGGCATCGGAAACACCATATATTTT
TRBD1,TRBJ2-7,once,TRBV15,CATSGDRGFYEQYF,TGTGCCACCAGCGGGGACAGGGGTTTCTACGAGCAGTACTTC
TRBD1,TRBJ1-4,.,TRBV7-9,CASSLGRGNEKLFF,TGTGCCAGCAGCTTAGGCAGGGGGAATGAAAAACTGTTTTTT
TRBD1,TRBJ2-5,.,TRBV9,CASSVGGGGGVTETQYF,TGTGCCAGCAGCGTAGGAGGGGGCGGTGGAGTCACGGAGACCCAGTACTTC
TRBD2,TRBJ2-1,.,TRBV5-1,CASSWGLAGRNEQFF,TGCGCCAGCAGCTGGGGACTAGCGGGTAGGAATGAGCAGTTCTTC
.,TRBJ2-7,.,TRBV19,CASSIDGGVTYEQYF,TGTGCCAGTAGTATAGACGGAGGAGTGACCTACGAGCAGTACTTC
.,TRBJ1-5,.,TRBV5-1,CASSPGDRNQPQHF,TGCGCCAGCAGCCCTGGCGACAGGAATCAGCCCCAGCATTTT
TRBD2,TRBJ2-3,.,TRBV28,CASRSGLAGGMGSADTQYF,TGTGCCAGCAGGTCGGGACTAGCGGGGGGGATGGGTTCCGCAGATACGCAGTATTTT
TRBD2,TRBJ2-1,.,TRBV7-9,CASSFPGGSYNEQFF,TGTGCCAGCAGCTTCCCGGGGGGGTCCTACAATGAGCAGTTCTTC
TRBD2,TRBJ2-7,.,TRBV30,CAWSGLAGIYEQYF,TGTGCCTGGAGTGGCCTAGCGGGGATCTACGAGCAGTACTTC
.,TRBJ1-5,few,TRBV6-5,CASSPRTVGDQPQHF,TGTGCCAGCAGCCCCCGGACAGTAGGAGATCAGCCCCAGCATTTT
.,TRBJ1-2,once,TRBV5-4,CASSDSDRPNYGYTF,TGTGCCAGCAGCGACAGTGACAGACCAAACTATGGCTACACCTTC
.,TRBJ1-1,.,TRBV18,CASSRETEAFF,TGTGCCAGCTCACGAGAAACTGAAGCTTTCTTT
.,TRBJ1-1,.,TRBV6-5,CASSQNNRAHEAFF,TGTGCCAGCAGTCAGAATAACAGGGCCCATGAAGCTTTCTTT
TRBD1,TRBJ2-7,.,TRBV5-6,CASHGTDYEQYF,TGTGCCAGCCATGGGACAGACTACGAGCAGTACTTC
.,TRBJ2-7,once,TRBV5-1,CASSHKTTTISYEQYF,TGCGCCAGCAGCCATAAGACAACGACAATCTCCTACGAGCAGTACTTC
.,TRBJ2-7,.,TRBV7-2,CASSPQGGYEQYF,TGTGCCAGCAGCCCCCAAGGGGGCTACGAGCAGTACTTC
TRBD2,TRBJ2-1,.,TRBV15,CATSRVGKWGLAGPEQFF,TGTGCCACCAGCAGAGTGGGGAAATGGGGACTAGCGGGGCCCGAGCAGTTCTTC
TRBD2,TRBJ2-7,.,TRBV28,CASTRGGYEQYF,TGTGCCAGCACCCGGGGGGGCTACGAGCAGTACTTC
TRBD2,TRBJ2-1,medium-sized,TRBV6-5,CASSYTSAANEQFF,TGTGCCAGCAGTTACACTAGCGCGGCAAATGAGCAGTTCTTC
TRBD1,TRBJ1-5,.,TRBV28,CASRRQGVVNQPQHF,TGTGCCAGCAGAAGACAGGGGGTTGTCAATCAGCCCCAGCATTTT
TRBD1,TRBJ1-6,.,TRBV9,CASSMEGAANSPLHF,TGTGCCAGCAGCATGGAGGGGGCAGCTAATTCACCCCTCCACTTT
TRBD1,TRBJ2-6,.,TRBV7-3,CASSRQGSPGANVLTF,TGTGCCAGCAGCCGACAGGGATCCCCTGGGGCCAACGTCCTGACTTTC
TRBD2,TRBJ2-3,.,TRBV9,CASSPSSGGTDTQYF,TGTGCCAGCAGCCCCTCCAGCGGGGGGACAGATACGCAGTATTTT
.,TRBJ2-5,.,TRBV11-3,CASSSGAEETQYF,TGTGCCAGCAGCTCAGGGGCAGAAGAGACCCAGTACTTC
.,TRBJ2-7,.,TRBV4-3,CASSQDVGGYYEQYF,TGCGCCAGCAGCCAAGATGTAGGCGGCTACTACGAGCAGTACTTC